This is a list of T cell receptor beta chains from one sample in a study of identical twins. TCRdb redid the calling of the 5' RACE reads with MiXCR, one entry per CDR3 protein. The data hold approximately 490,000 distinct CDR3 sequences, with 20% to 25% observed a single time. This same sample was also part of a study on yellow fever vaccine responses in identical twins.

Material for sequencing was CD4+ T cells sorted from blood. The receptors were sampled from a woman between 18 and 30 years old in good health. Both conserved end residues are part of each CDR3.

13 | TRBV20-1 | CSARSPGNTEAFF
15 | TRBV12-3/TRBV12-4 | CASRPGTSSTDTQYF
14 | TRBV20-1 | CSANAGDWLDEQFF
12 | TRBV12-3/TRBV12-4 | CASREQGEGYTF
15 | TRBV12-3/TRBV12-4 | CASSPDSPVRDTQYF
17 | TRBV6-1 | CASSSFGLAGHTDTQYF
18 | TRBV10-3 | CAISEPLGTGGEGYGYTF
11 | TRBV5-1 | CASSLGVRQFF
14 | TRBV6-2/TRBV6-3 | CASSRPSKYNEQFF
14 | TRBV10-3 | CAISESGGGETQYF
15 | TRBV12-3/TRBV12-4 | CASRITTGPYNEQFF
18 | TRBV5-6 | CASSLLRGGIESYNEQFF
15 | TRBV5-1 | CASSLEIFREETQYF
15 | TRBV6-1 | CASMRTSGRQETQYF
14 | TRBV6-1 | CASTQGIGTYGYTF
16 | TRBV28 | CASTPPLLGRDTEAFF
14 | TRBV28 | CASTLGGTQETQYF
12 | TRBV7-9 | CASSSRTDTQYF
16 | TRBV7-6 | CASSLGPGPSPDTQYF
15 | TRBV7-8 | CASSSKRESAYEQYF
14 | TRBV9 | CASSTRGDTNEQFF
15 | TRBV5-1 | CASSLEGAGYNEQFF
16 | TRBV20-1 | CSASRTHGGPTETQYF
15 | TRBV5-1 | CASSGLQGAGDTQYF
14 | TRBV3-1 | CASSHDQVNTEAFF
16 | TRBV27 | CASSVKQGFLSYEQYF
14 | TRBV12-3/TRBV12-4 | CASSLTSLAGRQFF
11 | TRBV15 | CATRSRETQYF
17 | TRBV5-1 | CASSLAVRQGITGELFF
18 | TRBV6-5 | CASSYSMRREGRLDTQYF
13 | TRBV20-1 | CSAPGLANYEQYF
14 | TRBV5-6 | CASSSGQEREKLFF
14 | TRBV7-2 | CASRMGTSTGELFF
15 | TRBV3-1 | CASSQEGLAGAEQFF
17 | TRBV12-3/TRBV12-4 | CASGHLVGLAGWDEQFF
12 | TRBV12-3/TRBV12-4 | CASSFGDGGYTF
15 | TRBV4-1 | CASSLIGGVYNEQFF
14 | TRBV12-3/TRBV12-4 | CASSFRAGRFVAFF
15 | TRBV6-1 | CASQSLATGTGELFF
16 | TRBV24-1 | CATSDLKTGARGELFF
16 | TRBV28 | CASSPQGTGFSQEQYF
17 | TRBV4-1 | CASSQDPPRGLTDTQYF
14 | TRBV12-3/TRBV12-4 | CASSDRVNTGELFF
15 | TRBV5-1 | CASSRTGGASNEQFF
14 | TRBV10-2 | CASRNREKTYEQYF